A single sample is the source of the 24 T cell receptor beta chains below, sequenced in a study of blood T cells in healthy people across ages. With a J-beta primer mix and a sample-barcoded 5' primer, a second PCR ran roughly 7 to 11 cycles. TCRdb reprocessed the 5' RACE reads with MiXCR, giving one entry per CDR3 protein. The data contain around 2 million distinct CDR3 sequences, roughly two fifths of them singletons. Sequenced material: blood. The receptors were gathered from a human donor in good health.

The rearrangement links TRBV19 to TRBJ2-4, with a possible D match to TRBD1 (6 bases). The J call is doubtful: the DNA matches TRBJ2-7 better. CDR3 size: 12 residues. CDR1 and CDR2 (germline): LNHDA, SQIVND (reference sequence). The CDR3 nucleotides read TGTGCCAGCCGGGACACCCTTAACGAGCAGTACTTC. Amino acid sequence: CASRDTLNEQYF.

This chain joins TRBV5-1 and TRBJ2-3, with 8 bases matching TRBD2. V lost 2 bases to trimming and J lost 4 bases; unmatched junction nucleotides: 12. CDR1 and CDR2 from the germline V gene are SGHRS and YFSETQ. CDR3 length: 17 amino acids. The CDR3 reads CASSFVLAGGVSDTQYF. The CDR3, as DNA: TGCGCCAGCAGCTTTGTGCTCGCGGGGGGTGTCTCAGATACGCAGTATTTT.

The J gene is TRBJ2-1, the V gene TRBV6-5; D not certain. The CDR3 contains 15 residues. Germline V gives CDR1 MNHEY, CDR2 SVGAGI. Deletions cut 9 bases from V and 0 bases from J, with 15 bases between. CDR3 in amino acids: CASSPQARSYNEQFF. In DNA form, the CDR3 reads TGTGCCAGTTCTCCTCAGGCCCGCTCCTACAATGAGCAGTTCTTC.

The chain couples TRBV11-3 to TRBJ2-1; 7 nucleotides line up with TRBD2. V trimming: 5 bases; J trimming: 12 bases; junction bases outside the gene matches: 7. Germline V CDR1 and CDR2: SGHNT, YENEEA. The CDR3 sequence is 12 residues long. The CDR3 DNA reads TGTGCCAGCAGCAGCCCGGGGGGTTGGCAGTTCTTC. This gives the protein CASSSPGGWQFF.

The rearrangement uses TRBV7-9 and TRBJ1-5, with a possible D match to TRBD1 (5 bases). Germline assignment: CDR1 SEHNR and CDR2 FQNEAQ (reference sequence). The CDR3 is made up of 15 amino acids. V lost 7 bases, J lost 4 bases, and 17 bases lay in between. In DNA form, the CDR3 reads TGTGCCAGCAAACTAGACAGTCGCCCAAATCAGCCCCAGCATTTT. Translating gives CASKLDSRPNQPQHF. The variable domain in full, completed from reference TRBV7-9 and TRBJ1-5, reads DTGVSQNPRHKITKRGQNVTFRCDPISEHNRLYWYRQTLGQGPEFLTYFQNEAQLEKSRLLSDRFSAERPKGSFSTLEIQRTEQGDSAMYLCASKLDSRPNQPQHFGDGTRLSIL.

The J gene is TRBJ1-2, the V gene TRBV15; 10 bases agree with TRBD1. The germline V gene encodes CDR1 LNHNV and CDR2 YYDKDF (reference sequence). The CDR3 is 16 residues long. The junction had 9 bases not matched to a gene; V was cut back by 0 bases and J by 8 bases. The CDR3 DNA reads as TGTGCCACCAGCAGAGAGGAGGGACAGGGGCAAGACGGCTACACCTTC. Translated, it gives CATSREEGQGQDGYTF.

The chain combines TRBV29-1 with TRBJ1-1, with 8 positions matching TRBD1. The V gene's germline CDR1 is SQVTM and CDR2 ANQGSEA. Trimming at V came to 7 bases and at J to 9 bases, leaving 13 bases not matched to a gene. The CDR3 has 13 residues. CDR3 sequence: CSGATGTGTKAFF. CDR3 nucleotides: TGCAGCGGGGCGACCGGGACAGGTACTAAAGCTTTCTTT.

The chain has TRBV3-1 and TRBJ2-1; the match to TRBD2 covers 7 bases. The CDR3 spans 16 residues. The junction had 9 bases not matched to a gene; V was cut back by 3 bases and J by 4 bases. The germline gives CDR1 LGHDT, CDR2 YNNKEL (reference sequence). CDR3: CASSHLPASGYNEQFF. Written as DNA, the CDR3 is TGTGCCAGCAGCCATCTACCGGCTAGCGGATACAATGAGCAGTTCTTC.

This chain joins TRBV28 and TRBJ1-2; TRBD1 aligns across 8 bases. Germline-derived CDR1 and CDR2 are MDHEN and SYDVKM. The V and J ends lost 8 bases and 3 bases, in that order; junction bases with no gene match: 14. This CDR3 is built from 16 residues. For the CDR3, the DNA is TGTGCCAGCCAGACCTCGGGACAGGAGGCTTACTATGGCTACACCTTC. Its protein is CASQTSGQEAYYGYTF.

A word on this clonotype: Because the CDR3's place on the DNA is in doubt, the DNA is left out and the CDR3 is given as listed by TCRdb. The chain uses TRBV4-3 and TRBJ2-3; the table's D call, TRBD1, was not checked against the DNA. The CDR3 extends over 17 residues, inclusive of both ends. Germline V lookup: CDR1 LGHNA, CDR2 YSLEER. Here the CDR3 reads CASSQNVGQGSSDTRYF.

This clonotype has more than one count but fewer than ten. The genes are TRBV3-1 and TRBJ1-4, with unresolved D. Germline V gives CDR1 LGHDT, CDR2 YNNKEL (reference sequence). The CDR3 covers 13 residues. The V end was cut by 2 bases, the J end by 7 bases, with 8 bases between. In nucleotides, the CDR3 is TGTGCCAGCAGCCAATACCTTAGTGAAAAACTGTTTTTT. Its translation is CASSQYLSEKLFF.

The CDR3 sequence: CSVEDRACGYTF. CDR3 nucleotide sequence: TGCAGCGTTGAAGACAGGGCATGTGGCTACACCTTC. The chain uses TRBV29-1 and TRBJ1-2, with a possible D match to TRBD1 (5 bases). The CDR3 has 12 amino acids. CDR1 is SQVTM and CDR2 is ANQGSEA in the germline V gene. V was shortened by 0 bases and J by 7 bases, with 9 bases between the two germline ends. Full variable domain (rest looked up from reference TRBV29-1 and TRBJ1-2): SAVISQKPSRDICQRGTSLTIQCQVDSQVTMMFWYRQQPGQSLTLIATANQGSEATYESGFVIDKFPISRPNLTFSTLTVSNMSPEDSSIYLCSVEDRACGYTFGSGTRLTVV.

CDR3 bases: TGTGCCAGCAGCTTAGTGTCCCGGGGAGATACGCAGTATTTT. This encodes CASSLVSRGDTQYF. V and J are TRBV7-8 and TRBJ2-3, with a weak D call TRBD2 (5 bases). The CDR3 sequence is 14 residues long. The V gene's germline CDR1 is SGHVS and CDR2 FQNEAQ. The V end lost 1 base, the J end lost 5 bases, and 10 bases lay between the germline ends.

A note on this clonotype: Just one base apart from a much larger clone, this may be a read error. The chain employs TRBV3-1 and TRBJ2-1; 8 bases line up with TRBD2. This CDR3 is 17 amino acids long. Trimming at V came to 3 bases and at J to 10 bases, leaving 17 bases not matched to a gene. Germline CDR1 reads LGHDT; CDR2 reads YNNKEL (reference sequence). The CDR3 here is CASSHLTSAYSSYEQFF. The CDR3 DNA follows: TGTGCCAGCAGCCACCTGACTAGCGCTTATAGCTCCTACGAGCAGTTCTTC.

The chain carries TRBV10-3 and TRBJ2-1; weak D call: TRBD2 (6 bases). CDR1 is ENHRY, CDR2 SYGVKD, per germline. The germline V and J ends were trimmed by 0 bases and 1 base, with 16 bases remaining between them. The CDR3 is 18 residues long. The CDR3 DNA reads TGTGCCATCAGTGAGTCAGTACTAGCAGGGAAGTCCTACAATGAGCAGTTCTTC. Residues: CAISESVLAGKSYNEQFF.

This clonotype was observed a handful of times. The V and J genes are TRBV7-3 and TRBJ1-4; D is ambiguous. The V gene's germline CDR1 is SGHTA and CDR2 FQGTGA. There are 14 residues in the CDR3. V lost 3 bases, J lost 8 bases, and 13 bases lay in between. The CDR3 region is CASSFRYLGEKLFF. DNA for the CDR3: TGTGCCAGCAGCTTCCGATACCTAGGGGAAAAACTGTTTTTT.

This chain uses TRBV7-2 with TRBJ2-1; tentative D call: TRBD2 (5 bases). This CDR3 has 15 amino acids. Trimming pared 11 bases from V and 0 bases from J, leaving 17 bases between. Germline-derived CDR1 and CDR2 are SGHTA and FQGNSA. The CDR3: CASIRGYSSYNEQFF. The DNA of the CDR3 is TGTGCCTCGATCCGGGGATACAGCTCCTACAATGAGCAGTTCTTC.

This clonotype appeared a few times. This chain connects TRBV6-5 to TRBJ2-7, with TRBD1 identical over 7 bases. The germline V gene has CDR1 MNHEY and CDR2 SVGAGI. The CDR3 consists of 13 residues. After removal of 6 bases from V and 5 bases from J, the junction contained 7 bases not matched to a gene. CDR3 DNA: TGTGCCAGCAGCAGATACAGGGGTCACGAGCAGTACTTC. Protein sequence: CASSRYRGHEQYF.

The rearrangement joins TRBV7-2 to TRBJ2-3; 9 nucleotides align to TRBD2. Germline trimming cut 5 bases from V and 3 bases from J; bases unmatched to any gene: 6. The CDR3 consists of 15 residues. Germline V CDR1 and CDR2: SGHTA, FQGNSA. The CDR3 here is CASSATSGHTDTQYF. The DNA of the CDR3 is TGTGCCAGCAGCGCAACTAGCGGGCATACAGATACGCAGTATTTT. Full variable domain (rest looked up from reference TRBV7-2 and TRBJ2-3): GAGVSQSPSNKVTEKGKDVELRCDPISGHTALYWYRQSLGQGLEFLIYFQGNSAPDKSGLPSDRFSAERTGGSVSTLTIQRTQQEDSAVYLCASSATSGHTDTQYFGPGTRLTVL.

The rearrangement uses TRBV2 and TRBJ2-7; D remains ambiguous. TRBJ2-5 matches the DNA end more closely, so the J call is doubtful. Germline CDR1 and CDR2: SNHLY and FYNNEI. The CDR3 runs to 12 residues. The CDR3 loop is CASISTGETQYF. The CDR3 region has the DNA TGTGCCAGCATTTCTACCGGGGAGACCCAGTACTTC.

This clonotype came up a few times. The V gene is TRBV27, the J gene TRBJ1-1; 10 bases are shared with TRBD1. The trim removed 3 bases at V and 6 bases at J, leaving 4 bases unmatched. CDR1 MNHEY and CDR2 SMNVEV come from the germline V gene (reference sequence). The CDR3 contains 14 residues. The CDR3 nucleotides read TGTGCCAGCAGTTTGGCGGGACAGGGGCCTGAAGCTTTCTTT. Translation: CASSLAGQGPEAFF.

This chain connects TRBV18 to TRBJ2-4; no clear D gene. The J call may be mistaken, given a closer DNA end match to TRBJ2-7. This CDR3 has 13 residues. CDR1 is KGHSH and CDR2 is LQKENI in the germline V gene. The CDR3: CASSPVVTYEQYF. The CDR3 coding sequence is TGTGCCAGCTCACCGGTAGTTACCTACGAGCAGTACTTC.

CDR3 nucleotide sequence: TGTGCCAGCAGCTTAGGGGACAGAGAAACCGGGGAGCTGTTTTTT. Translating it yields CASSLGDRETGELFF. V is TRBV13 and J is TRBJ2-2, with D possibly matching TRBD1 (6 bases). The germline V gene encodes CDR1 PRHDT and CDR2 FYEKMQ (reference sequence). There are 15 residues in the CDR3. Trimming left V 0 bases short and J 5 bases short, with 10 bases between.

V usage is TRBV20-1 and J usage is TRBJ2-3; the match to TRBD2 covers 7 bases. Germline V gene lookup returns CDR1 DFQATT and CDR2 SNEGSKA (reference sequence). The J segment lost 3 bases and the V segment lost 3 bases, leaving 9 bases of the junction unmatched. The CDR3 runs 15 residues. CDR3 region: CSASKRDMGTDTQYF. As DNA, the CDR3 is TGCAGTGCTAGCAAGCGGGATATGGGGACAGATACGCAGTATTTT.